This T cell receptor (beta chain) was retrieved from a study of T cell changes during pregnancy in multiple sclerosis. Profiled with immunoSEQ multiplex PCR; TCRdb holds only in-frame clones, not every one. The table lists 100,000 or so clones, around 93% of them singletons. The sequenced sample was peripheral blood, obtained after pregnancy. This clonotype was obtained from a female donor with multiple sclerosis, enrolled in a pregnancy study.

The CDR3 DNA follows: TGTGCCATCAGCCCAGGGGATAGGGACGGTATCGAGCAGTACTTC. Amino acid sequence: CAISPGDRDGIEQYF. J is TRBJ2-7 and V is TRBV10-3; possible D gene TRBD1, 6 bases. CDR1 is ENHRY and CDR2 is SYGVKD in the germline V gene. CDR3 length: 15 residues. Trimming shortened V by 6 bases and J by 6 bases, and 21 bases separated the two germline ends.